This T cell receptor beta chain was found in a study of OX40 agonist ivuxolimab in advanced cancers. Regarding the study as a whole: Among the lowest levels of clonal expansion were found in partial responders at 0.1-3.0 mg/kg.

The protocol was immunoSEQ multiplex PCR, while the TCRdb copy is restricted to in-frame clones and leaves out a portion. The repertoire has some 85,000 clones, about nine tenths of them found once; the top ten carry roughly 0.26%. The sample holds a few counts of this clone. Its target is unknown. The CDR3 has 13 amino acids. V lost 1 base and J lost 0, with 3 bases in between. Looked up from germline, CDR1 is SGHVS and CDR2 is FQNEAQ. Sequences were derived from CD4+ or CD8+ T cells sorted from blood, sampled in a trial of the OX40 agonist ivuxolimab. The clonotype was recovered from an adult with an advanced solid tumor such as melanoma, head and neck, liver or kidney cancer. This sequence joins TRBV7-8 and TRBJ1-1; D is ambiguous. CDR3 in amino acids: CASSLVLNTEAFF. DNA of the CDR3: TGTGCCAGCAGCTTAGTTCTGAACACTGAAGCTTTCTTT.